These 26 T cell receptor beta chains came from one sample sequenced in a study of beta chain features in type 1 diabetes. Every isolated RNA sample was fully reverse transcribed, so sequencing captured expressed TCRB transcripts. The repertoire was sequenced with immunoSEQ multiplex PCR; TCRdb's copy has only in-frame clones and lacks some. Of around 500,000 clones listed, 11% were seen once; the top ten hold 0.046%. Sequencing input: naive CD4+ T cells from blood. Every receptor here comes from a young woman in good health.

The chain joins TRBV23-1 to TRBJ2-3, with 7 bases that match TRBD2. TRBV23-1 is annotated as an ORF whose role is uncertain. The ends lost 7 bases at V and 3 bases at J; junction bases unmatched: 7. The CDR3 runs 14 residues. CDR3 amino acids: CASTRGRETDTQYF. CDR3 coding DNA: TGCGCCAGCACACGGGGGAGGGAGACAGATACGCAGTATTTT.

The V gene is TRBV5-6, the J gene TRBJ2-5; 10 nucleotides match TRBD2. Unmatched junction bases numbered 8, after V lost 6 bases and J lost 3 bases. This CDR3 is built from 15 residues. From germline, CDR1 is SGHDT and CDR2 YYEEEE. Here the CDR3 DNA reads TGTGCCAGCAACCTACGCGGACTAGCGGAAGAGACCCAGTACTTC. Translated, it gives CASNLRGLAEETQYF.

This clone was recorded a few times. The CDR3 loop is CASRSDQETQYF. The CDR3 DNA reads TGTGCCAGCAGATCGGACCAAGAGACCCAGTACTTC. The V call is TRBV7-2, the J call TRBJ2-5; D is undetermined. The germline V and J ends were trimmed by 6 bases and 0 bases, with 5 bases remaining between them. In germline, CDR1 is SGHTA, CDR2 FQGNSA. This CDR3 comprises 12 residues.

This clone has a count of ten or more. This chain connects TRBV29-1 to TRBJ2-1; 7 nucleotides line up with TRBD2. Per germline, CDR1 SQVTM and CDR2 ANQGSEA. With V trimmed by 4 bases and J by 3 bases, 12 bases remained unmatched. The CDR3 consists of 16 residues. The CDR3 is CSVGPPEAGLYNEQFF. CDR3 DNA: TGCAGCGTTGGCCCACCTGAAGCGGGACTCTACAATGAGCAGTTCTTC.

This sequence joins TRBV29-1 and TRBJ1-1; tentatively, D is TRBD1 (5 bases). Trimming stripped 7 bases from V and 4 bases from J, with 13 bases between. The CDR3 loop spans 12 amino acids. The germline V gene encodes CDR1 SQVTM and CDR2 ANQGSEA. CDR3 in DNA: TGCAGCGCCGTGGGGGGAACCACTGAAGCTTTCTTT. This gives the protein CSAVGGTTEAFF.

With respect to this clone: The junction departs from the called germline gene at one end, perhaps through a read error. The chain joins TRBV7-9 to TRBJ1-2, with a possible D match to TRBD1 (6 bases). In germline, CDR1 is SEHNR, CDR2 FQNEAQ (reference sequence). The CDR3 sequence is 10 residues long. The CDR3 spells CASSTRTEVF. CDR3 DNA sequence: TGTGCCAGCAGCACTCGGACAGAGGTCTTC. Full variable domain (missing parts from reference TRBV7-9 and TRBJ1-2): DTGVSQNPRHKITKRGQNVTFRCDPISEHNRLYWYRQTLGQGPEFLTYFQNEAQLEKSRLLSDRFSAERPKGSFSTLEIQRTEQGDSAMYLCASSTRTEVFGSGTRLTVV.

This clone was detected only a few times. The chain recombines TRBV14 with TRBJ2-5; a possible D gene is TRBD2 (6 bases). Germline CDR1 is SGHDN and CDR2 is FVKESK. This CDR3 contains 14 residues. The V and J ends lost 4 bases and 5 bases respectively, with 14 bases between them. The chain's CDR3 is CASSPGGGRETQYF. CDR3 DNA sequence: TGTGCCAGCAGCCCCGGAGGAGGGCGGGAGACCCAGTACTTC.

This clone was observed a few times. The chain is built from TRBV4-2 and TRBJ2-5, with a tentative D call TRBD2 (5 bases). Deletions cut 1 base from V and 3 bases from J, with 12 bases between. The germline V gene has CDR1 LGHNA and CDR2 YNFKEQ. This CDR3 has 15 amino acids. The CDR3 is CASSQVHGREETQYF. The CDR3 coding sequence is TGTGCCAGCAGCCAAGTACATGGGCGGGAAGAGACCCAGTACTTC.

The CDR3 nucleotides read TGTGCCAGCAGCAAACCGTCCGGGACAGACTACCAAGAGACCCAGTACTTC. It translates to CASSKPSGTDYQETQYF. The chain recombines TRBV5-4 with TRBJ2-5; the match to TRBD1 covers 7 bases. CDR1 is SGHNT and CDR2 is YYREEE in the germline V gene (reference sequence). V shed 4 bases and J 0 bases; nucleotides not matched to a gene: 12. The length of the CDR3 is 17 residues.

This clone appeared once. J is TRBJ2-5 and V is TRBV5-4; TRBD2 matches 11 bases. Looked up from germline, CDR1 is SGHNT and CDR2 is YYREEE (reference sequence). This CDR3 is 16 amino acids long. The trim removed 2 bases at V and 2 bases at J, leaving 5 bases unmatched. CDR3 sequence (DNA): TGTGCCAGCAGCTTCATTAGCGGGGGGGCTCAAGAGACCCAGTACTTC. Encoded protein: CASSFISGGAQETQYF. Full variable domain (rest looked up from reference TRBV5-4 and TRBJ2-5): ETGVTQSPTHLIKTRGQQVTLRCSSQSGHNTVSWYQQALGQGPQFIFQYYREEENGRGNFPPRFSGLQFPNYSSELNVNALELDDSALYLCASSFISGGAQETQYFGPGTRLLVL.

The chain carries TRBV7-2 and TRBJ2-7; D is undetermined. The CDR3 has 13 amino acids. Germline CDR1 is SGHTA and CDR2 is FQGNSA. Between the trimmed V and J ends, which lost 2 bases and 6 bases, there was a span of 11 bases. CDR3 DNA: TGTGCCAGCAGCTTACAAATAGCAGGCGAGCAGTACTTC. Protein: CASSLQIAGEQYF. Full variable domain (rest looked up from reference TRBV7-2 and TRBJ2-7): GAGVSQSPSNKVTEKGKDVELRCDPISGHTALYWYRQSLGQGLEFLIYFQGNSAPDKSGLPSDRFSAERTGGSVSTLTIQRTQQEDSAVYLCASSLQIAGEQYFGPGTRLTVT.

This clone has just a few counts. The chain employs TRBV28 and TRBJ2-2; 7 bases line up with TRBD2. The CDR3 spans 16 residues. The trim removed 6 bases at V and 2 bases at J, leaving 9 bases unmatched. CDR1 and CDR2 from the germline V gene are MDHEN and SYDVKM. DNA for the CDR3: TGTGCCAGCAGCATAACCGGGACTACCAACACCGGGGAGCTGTTTTTT. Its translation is CASSITGTTNTGELFF.

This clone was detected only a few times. The CDR3 sequence is CASSSQGGIDTQYF. CDR3 coding DNA: TGTGCCAGCAGTTCTCAAGGGGGTATAGATACGCAGTATTTT. V gene TRBV2 combines with J gene TRBJ2-3; TRBD1 is a possible D gene (6 bases). Germline CDR1 reads SNHLY; CDR2 reads FYNNEI. The CDR3 sequence is 14 residues long. V gave up 5 bases and J gave up 5 bases, with 14 bases separating them.

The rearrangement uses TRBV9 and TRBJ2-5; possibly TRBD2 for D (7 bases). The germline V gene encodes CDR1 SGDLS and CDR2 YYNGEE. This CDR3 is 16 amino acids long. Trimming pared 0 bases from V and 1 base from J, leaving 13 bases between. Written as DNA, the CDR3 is TGTGCCAGCAGCGTAGGCTTAGGGGGGGCCCAAGAGACCCAGTACTTC. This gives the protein CASSVGLGGAQETQYF.

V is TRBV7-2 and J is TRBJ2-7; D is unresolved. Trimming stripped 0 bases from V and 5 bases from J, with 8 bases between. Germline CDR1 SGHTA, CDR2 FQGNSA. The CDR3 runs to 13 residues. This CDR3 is CASSLARWDEQYF. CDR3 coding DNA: TGTGCCAGCAGCTTAGCCCGCTGGGACGAGCAGTACTTC.

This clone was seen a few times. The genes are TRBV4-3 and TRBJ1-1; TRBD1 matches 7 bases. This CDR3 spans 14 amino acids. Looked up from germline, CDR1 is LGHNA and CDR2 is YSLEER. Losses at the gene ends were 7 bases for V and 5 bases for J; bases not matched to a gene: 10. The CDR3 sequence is CASTESQGRTEAFF. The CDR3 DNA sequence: TGCGCCAGCACCGAGTCACAGGGGCGAACTGAAGCTTTCTTT.

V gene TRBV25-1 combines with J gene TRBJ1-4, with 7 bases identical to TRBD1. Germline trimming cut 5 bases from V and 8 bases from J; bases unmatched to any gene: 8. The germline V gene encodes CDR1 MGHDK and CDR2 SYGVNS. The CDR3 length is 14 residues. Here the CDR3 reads CASSYDRVGEKLFF. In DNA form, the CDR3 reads TGTGCCAGCAGTTATGACAGGGTCGGAGAAAAACTGTTTTTT.

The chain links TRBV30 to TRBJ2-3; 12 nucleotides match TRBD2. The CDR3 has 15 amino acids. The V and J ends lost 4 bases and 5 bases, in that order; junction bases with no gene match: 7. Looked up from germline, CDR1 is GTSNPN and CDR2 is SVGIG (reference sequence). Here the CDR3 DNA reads TGTGCCTGGAAAAAAGGACTAGCGGGACAAGATACGCAGTATTTT. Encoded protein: CAWKKGLAGQDTQYF.

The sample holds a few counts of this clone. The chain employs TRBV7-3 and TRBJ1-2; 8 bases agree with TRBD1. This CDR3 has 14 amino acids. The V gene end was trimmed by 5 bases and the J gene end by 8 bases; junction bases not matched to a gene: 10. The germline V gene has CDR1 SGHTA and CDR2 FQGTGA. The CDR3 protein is CASSQDRGVYGYTF. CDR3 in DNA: TGTGCCAGCAGCCAAGACAGGGGCGTGTACGGCTACACCTTC.

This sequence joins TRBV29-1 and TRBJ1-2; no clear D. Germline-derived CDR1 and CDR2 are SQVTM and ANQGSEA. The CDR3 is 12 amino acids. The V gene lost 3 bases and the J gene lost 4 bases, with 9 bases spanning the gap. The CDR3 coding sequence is TGCAGCGTTGATCGAGGGTTCTATGGCTACACCTTC. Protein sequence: CSVDRGFYGYTF.

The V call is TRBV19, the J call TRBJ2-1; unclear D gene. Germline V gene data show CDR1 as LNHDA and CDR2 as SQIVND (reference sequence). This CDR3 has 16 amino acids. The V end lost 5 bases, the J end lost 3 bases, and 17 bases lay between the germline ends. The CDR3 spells CASSQYSKAGYNEQFF. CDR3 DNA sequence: TGTGCCAGTAGTCAGTACAGCAAGGCCGGCTACAATGAGCAGTTCTTC.

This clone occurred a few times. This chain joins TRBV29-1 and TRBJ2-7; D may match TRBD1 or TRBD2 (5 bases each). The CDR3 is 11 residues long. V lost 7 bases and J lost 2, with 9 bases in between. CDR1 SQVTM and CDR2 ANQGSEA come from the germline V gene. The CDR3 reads CSARDAYEQYF. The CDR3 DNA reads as TGCAGCGCCCGGGACGCCTACGAGCAGTACTTC.

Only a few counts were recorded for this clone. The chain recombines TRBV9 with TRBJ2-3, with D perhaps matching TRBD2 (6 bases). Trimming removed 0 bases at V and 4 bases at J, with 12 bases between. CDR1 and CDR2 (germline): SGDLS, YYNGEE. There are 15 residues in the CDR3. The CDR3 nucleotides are TGTGCCAGCAGCGTAGGGAGGGGTAGGGCAGATACGCAGTATTTT. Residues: CASSVGRGRADTQYF.

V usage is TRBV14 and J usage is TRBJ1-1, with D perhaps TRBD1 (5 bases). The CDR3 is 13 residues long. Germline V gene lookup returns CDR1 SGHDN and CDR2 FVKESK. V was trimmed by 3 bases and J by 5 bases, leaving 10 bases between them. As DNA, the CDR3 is TGTGCCAGCAGCCAGTATAGGGGAACTGAAGCTTTCTTT. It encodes CASSQYRGTEAFF. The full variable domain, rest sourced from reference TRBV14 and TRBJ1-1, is EAGVTQFPSHSVIEKGQTVTLRCDPISGHDNLYWYRRVMGKEIKFLLHFVKESKQDESGMPNNRFLAERTGGTYSTLKVQPAELEDSGVYFCASSQYRGTEAFFGQGTRLTVV.

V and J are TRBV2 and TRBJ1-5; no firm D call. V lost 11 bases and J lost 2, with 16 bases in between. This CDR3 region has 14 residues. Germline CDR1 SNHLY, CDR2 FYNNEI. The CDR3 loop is CAGCRDRGNQPQHF. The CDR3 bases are TGTGCCGGATGTCGGGATAGAGGCAATCAGCCCCAGCATTTT.

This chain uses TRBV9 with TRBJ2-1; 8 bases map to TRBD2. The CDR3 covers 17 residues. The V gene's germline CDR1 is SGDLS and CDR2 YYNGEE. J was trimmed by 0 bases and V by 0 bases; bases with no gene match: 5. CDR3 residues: CASSVVPSGPSYNEQFF. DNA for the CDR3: TGTGCCAGCAGCGTAGTACCTAGCGGGCCCTCCTACAATGAGCAGTTCTTC.